This T cell receptor beta chain was found in a study of shared clonotypes between healthy human individuals. Study information: Donors were a couple of women and a few men aged 18 to 49.

Generated by immunoSEQ multiplex PCR, the TCRdb table keeps only in-frame clones and is missing some. The sample has over a million clones; approximately 97% are singletons. The sample was naive CD4+ T cells sorted from blood. Subset denoted: CD45RA+ positively selected. The source of this sequence is a man younger than 40 in good health.

CDR3 DNA: TGCGCCAGCAGCCAAGATTATAACAGTCGACAGCCCCAGCATTTT. Its translation is CASSQDYNSRQPQHF. The rearrangement links TRBV4-1 to TRBJ1-5; the D is unclear. V shed 0 bases and J shed 7 bases, with 13 bases lying between them. Germline CDR1 is MGHRA and CDR2 is YSYEKL. This CDR3 is built from 15 residues.